This T cell receptor (beta chain) came from a study of blood T cell repertoires in COVID-19. Clones were sequenced by immunoSEQ multiplex PCR, and TCRdb holds only the in-frame ones, with some missing. The sample records about 250,000 clones, roughly 88% being singletons. The TCR comes from a man older than 75 with acute or convalescent COVID-19. The sequencing input was peripheral blood.

The CDR3 DNA reads as TGTGCCAGCAGCTTAGGCCCGGGACAGGGTCAGGACGAGCAGTACTTC. Its protein is CASSLGPGQGQDEQYF. The chain uses TRBV7-2 and TRBJ2-7; TRBD1 matches at 9 bases. The CDR3 is made up of 16 amino acids. V lost 1 base and J lost 5; bases outside the gene matches: 9. CDR1 is SGHTA, CDR2 FQGNSA, per germline.